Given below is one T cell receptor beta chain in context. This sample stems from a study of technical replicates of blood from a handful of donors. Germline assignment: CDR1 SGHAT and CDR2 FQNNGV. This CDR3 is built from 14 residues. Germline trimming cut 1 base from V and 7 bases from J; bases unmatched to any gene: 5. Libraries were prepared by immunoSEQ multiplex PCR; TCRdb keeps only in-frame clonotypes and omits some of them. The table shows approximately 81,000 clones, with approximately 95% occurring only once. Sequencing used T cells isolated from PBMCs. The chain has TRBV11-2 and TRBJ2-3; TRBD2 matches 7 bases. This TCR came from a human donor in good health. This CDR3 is CASSLGLAVYTQYF. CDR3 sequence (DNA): TGTGCCAGCAGCTTAGGGCTAGCGGTCTATACGCAGTATTTT.